The present T cell receptor (beta chain) was sequenced within a study of CD8 T cells in Susac syndrome. Reverse transcription of roughly 0.45 to 1 ug RNA used random hexamers. With immunoSEQ multiplex PCR, TCR beta CDR3 was amplified across 54 Vbeta and 13 Jbeta. TCRdb re-called the immunoSEQ multiplex PCR reads with MiXCR, one entry per CDR3 protein. The table shows approximately 46,000 distinct CDR3 sequences, with 80% to 95% occurring only once. Trimming pared 1 base from V and 11 bases from J, leaving 11 bases between. The germline CDR1 and CDR2 sequences are SEHNR and FQNEAQ (reference sequence). This CDR3 comprises 12 residues.

The TCR was taken from a human donor in good health. V usage is TRBV7-9 and J usage is TRBJ1-1; D is ambiguous. Sequencing was carried out using CD8+ T cells from PBMCs. The CDR3 region is CASSLGAKEAFF. The CDR3 region has the DNA TGTGCCAGCAGCTTAGGGGCGAAGGAGGCTTTCTTT.